These T cell receptor beta chains were read from a single sample in a study of T cell responses to AZD1222 COVID-19 vaccine. TCRdb's copy holds only in-frame clones and misses some; the assay was immunoSEQ multiplex PCR. Of around 160,000 clones in the sample, 82% were seen once. The sequenced sample was peripheral blood, obtained on day 0 of MenACWY control vaccination. Source of these receptors: an adult in good health. Each CDR3 is given with its conserved first and last residue. The D gene is left open where the match is weak. Part of the rows lack a size; the others show once, few, many or a class for expanded clones.

d_call,j_call,v_call,clone_size,cdr3_aa,cdr3_nt
.,TRBJ1-1,TRBV14,.,CASREGGGTEAFF,TGTGCCAGCAGAGAGGGCGGGGGCACTGAAGCTTTCTTT
.,TRBJ2-3,TRBV18,.,CASSPPRGHTRSDTQYF,TGTGCCAGCTCACCACCGCGGGGGCATACTCGTTCAGATACGCAGTATTTT
.,TRBJ1-2,TRBV5-4,once,CASSPRDRHGYGYTF,TGTGCCAGCAGCCCACGGGACCGGCATGGCTATGGCTACACCTTC
.,TRBJ1-1,TRBV6-5,.,CASSSNSRPDTEAFF,TGTGCCAGCAGTTCCAACTCCCGGCCTGACACTGAAGCTTTCTTT
TRBD1,TRBJ2-5,TRBV24-1,.,CATSGGWDRGSGTQYF,TGTGCCACCAGTGGGGGTTGGGACAGGGGTTCGGGGACCCAGTACTTC
.,TRBJ1-2,TRBV29-1,once,CSVEGTNYGYTF,TGCAGCGTTGAGGGAACTAACTATGGCTACACCTTC
.,TRBJ2-5,TRBV7-2,once,CASSLEPLMTQYF,TGTGCCAGCAGCTTAGAACCCTTGATGACCCAGTACTTC
.,TRBJ1-1,TRBV3-1/TRBV3-2,.,CASSQVAGNTEAFF,TGTGCCAGCAGCCAAGTGGCAGGGAACACTGAAGCTTTCTTT
.,TRBJ1-2,TRBV2,.,CASRGVFGGYTF,TGTGCCAGCAGGGGGGTTTTCGGGGGCTACACCTTC
.,TRBJ1-5,TRBV5-1,once,CASSLLPGQPQHF,TGCGCCAGCAGCTTGTTACCGGGCCAGCCCCAGCATTTT